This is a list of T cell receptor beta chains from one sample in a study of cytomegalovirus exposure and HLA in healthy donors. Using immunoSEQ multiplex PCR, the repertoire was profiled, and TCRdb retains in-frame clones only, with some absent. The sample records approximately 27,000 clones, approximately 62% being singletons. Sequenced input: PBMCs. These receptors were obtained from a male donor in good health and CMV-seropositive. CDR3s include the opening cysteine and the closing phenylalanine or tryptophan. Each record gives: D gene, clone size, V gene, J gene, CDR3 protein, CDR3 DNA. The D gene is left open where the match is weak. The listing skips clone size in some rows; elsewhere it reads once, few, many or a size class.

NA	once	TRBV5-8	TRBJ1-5	CASSLGREAGEPQHF	TGTGCCAGCAGCTTGGGACGGGAGGCAGGGGAGCCCCAGCATTTT
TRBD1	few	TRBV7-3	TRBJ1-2	CASSSQGAGGYTF	TGTGCCAGCAGCTCTCAGGGGGCTGGGGGCTACACCTTC
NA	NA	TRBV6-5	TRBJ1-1	CASSYRGLGGAFF	TGTGCCAGCAGTTACAGAGGTCTTGGGGGGGCTTTCTTT
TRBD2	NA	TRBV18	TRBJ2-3	CASSPLAGSTDTQYF	TGTGCCAGCTCACCACTAGCGGGGAGCACAGATACGCAGTATTTT
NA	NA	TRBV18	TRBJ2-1	CASSPVRNRGSSYNEQFF	TGTGCCAGCTCACCAGTTAGAAACCGGGGTAGCTCCTACAATGAGCAGTTCTTC
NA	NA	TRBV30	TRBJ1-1	CAWSSAGTEAFF	TGTGCCTGGAGTTCTGCAGGCACTGAAGCTTTCTTT
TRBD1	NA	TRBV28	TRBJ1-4	CASSRRGGGNEKLFF	TGTGCCAGCAGCCGTAGAGGGGGCGGGAATGAAAAACTGTTTTTT
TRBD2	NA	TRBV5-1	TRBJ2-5	CASSGGLAGGSFETQYF	TGCGCCAGCAGCGGAGGACTAGCGGGGGGGTCTTTTGAGACCCAGTACTTC
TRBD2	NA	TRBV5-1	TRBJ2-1	CASSFASGRGYNEQFF	TGCGCCAGCAGCTTCGCTAGCGGGAGGGGCTACAATGAGCAGTTCTTC
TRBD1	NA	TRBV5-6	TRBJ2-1	CASSSPGQGLNEQFF	TGTGCCAGCAGCTCCCCGGGACAGGGGCTCAATGAGCAGTTCTTC
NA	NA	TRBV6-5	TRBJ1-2	CASSYGAGTASF	TGTGCCAGCAGTTACGGGGCCGGAACGGCTTCTTTC
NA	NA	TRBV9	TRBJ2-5	CASSEEDSLQETQYF	TGTGCCAGCAGCGAGGAGGACAGCCTACAAGAGACCCAGTACTTC
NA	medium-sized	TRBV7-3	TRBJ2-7	CASSPSGSYEQYF	TGTGCCAGCAGCCCCTCGGGGTCCTACGAGCAGTACTTC
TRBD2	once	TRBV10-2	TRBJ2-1	CASSETSGGSYNEQFF	TGCGCCAGCAGTGAAACTAGCGGGGGCTCCTACAATGAGCAGTTCTTC